This TCR beta chain was captured by sequencing in a study of vaccination and CD4 T cells after COVID-19. Sequencing of cultured CD4+ T cell DNA used the Oncomine TCR Beta short-read assay. TCRdb re-analysed the PCR reads in MiXCR, keeping a single row per CDR3 protein. The profile covers 10,000 to 15,000 distinct CDR3 sequences, with roughly 61% appearing a single time and roughly 7.3% taken by the ten largest. Points on this clonotype: Its target is not known.

Documented treatment: approximately 9-day PBMC culture with coronavirus spike peptide pools or control peptides (ViraFEST assay). Peptide-pool expansion of antigen-specific T cells preceded TCR sequencing in ViraFEST. Germline CDR1 is MDHEN and CDR2 is SYDVKM. This CDR3 region has 14 residues. The V gene lost 3 bases and the J gene lost 3 bases, with 11 bases spanning the gap. The sequenced sample was CD4+ T cells from blood, cultured in vitro. This rearrangement joins TRBV28 to TRBJ1-1, with D possibly being TRBD1 (5 bases). The clonotype comes from a human donor who had recovered from COVID-19. The CDR3 reads CASSLGRDDTEAFF. In DNA, the CDR3 is TGTGCCAGCAGTTTGGGCAGGGATGACACTGAAGCTTTCTTT.